Below, one T cell receptor beta chain is given with its context. The study assigned cohorts using participant-reported clinical history. This sample stems from a study of blood T cell repertoires in COVID-19. As processed by the authors: Amplification from reference gene primers served as the basis for estimated nucleated cell counts. TCRdb keeps only in-frame clones here, not all; method: immunoSEQ multiplex PCR. V and J calls plus clone size are reproduced from that table; the DNA served to infer D and trimming. The data hold 180,000 or so clones, with roughly 87% observed a single time. This CDR3 comprises 13 residues. V lost 7 bases and J lost 4; bases outside the gene matches: 7. CDR1 SQVTM and CDR2 ANQGSEA come from the germline V gene.

This chain connects TRBV29-1 to TRBJ2-3; 8 bases are shared with TRBD2. The receptor comes from a woman aged 40 to 55 with acute COVID-19. Sequencing was performed on PBMCs or T cells enriched from blood (not recorded which). The CDR3 DNA follows: TGCAGCGCTACTCGGGAGGGTCCAGATACGCAGTATTTT. This sequence encodes CSATREGPDTQYF.